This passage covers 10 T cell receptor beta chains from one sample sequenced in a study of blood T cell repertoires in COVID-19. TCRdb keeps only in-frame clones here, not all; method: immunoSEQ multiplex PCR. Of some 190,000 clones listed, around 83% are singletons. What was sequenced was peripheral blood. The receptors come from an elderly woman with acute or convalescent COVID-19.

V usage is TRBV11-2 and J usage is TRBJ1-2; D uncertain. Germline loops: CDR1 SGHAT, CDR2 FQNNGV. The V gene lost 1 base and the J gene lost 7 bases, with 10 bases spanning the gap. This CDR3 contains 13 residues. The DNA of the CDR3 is TGTGCCAGCAGCTTAGGGCAGGTCGTTGGCTACACCTTC. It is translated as CASSLGQVVGYTF.

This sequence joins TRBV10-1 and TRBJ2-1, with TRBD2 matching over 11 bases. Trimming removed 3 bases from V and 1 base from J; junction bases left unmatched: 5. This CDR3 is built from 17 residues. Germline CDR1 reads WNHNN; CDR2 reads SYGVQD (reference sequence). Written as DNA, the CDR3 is TGCGCCAGCAGTGAATGTATAGCGGGAGGGTCCTACAATGAGCAGTTCTTC. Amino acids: CASSECIAGGSYNEQFF.

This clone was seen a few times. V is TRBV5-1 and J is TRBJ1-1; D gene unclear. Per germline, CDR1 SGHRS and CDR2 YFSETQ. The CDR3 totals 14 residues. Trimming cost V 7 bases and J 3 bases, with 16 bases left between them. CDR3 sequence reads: CASRLGGVDTEAFF. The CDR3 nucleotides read TGCGCCAGCCGGCTGGGAGGTGTGGACACTGAAGCTTTCTTT.

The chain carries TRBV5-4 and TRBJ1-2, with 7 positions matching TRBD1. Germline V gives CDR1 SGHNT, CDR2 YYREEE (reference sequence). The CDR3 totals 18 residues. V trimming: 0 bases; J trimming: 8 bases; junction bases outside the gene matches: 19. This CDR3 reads CASSLGGLQGKTKEGYTF. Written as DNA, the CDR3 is TGTGCCAGCAGCTTGGGGGGCTTACAGGGGAAAACGAAAGAGGGCTACACCTTC.

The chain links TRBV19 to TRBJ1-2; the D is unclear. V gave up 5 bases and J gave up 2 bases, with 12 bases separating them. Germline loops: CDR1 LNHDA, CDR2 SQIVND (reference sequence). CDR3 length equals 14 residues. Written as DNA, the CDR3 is TGTGCCAGTAGTCCCCCGGCGGGGAACTATGGCTACACCTTC. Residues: CASSPPAGNYGYTF.

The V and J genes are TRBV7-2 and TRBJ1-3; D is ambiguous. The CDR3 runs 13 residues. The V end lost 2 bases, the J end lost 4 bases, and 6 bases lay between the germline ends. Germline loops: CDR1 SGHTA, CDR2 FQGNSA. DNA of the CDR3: TGTGCCAGCAGCTTACTACAGGGAAACACCATATATTTT. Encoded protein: CASSLLQGNTIYF.

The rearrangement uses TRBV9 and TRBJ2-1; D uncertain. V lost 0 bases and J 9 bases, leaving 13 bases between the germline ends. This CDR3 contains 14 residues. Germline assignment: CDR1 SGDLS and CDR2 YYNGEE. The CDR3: CASSVASTFVEQFF. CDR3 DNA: TGTGCCAGCAGCGTAGCTAGTACGTTCGTTGAGCAGTTCTTC.

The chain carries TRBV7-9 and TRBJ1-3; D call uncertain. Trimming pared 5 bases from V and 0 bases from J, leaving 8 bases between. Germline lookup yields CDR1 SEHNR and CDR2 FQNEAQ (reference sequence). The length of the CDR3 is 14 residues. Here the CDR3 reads CASSPQSSGNTIYF. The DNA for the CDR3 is TGTGCCAGCAGCCCACAGAGCTCTGGAAACACCATATATTTT.

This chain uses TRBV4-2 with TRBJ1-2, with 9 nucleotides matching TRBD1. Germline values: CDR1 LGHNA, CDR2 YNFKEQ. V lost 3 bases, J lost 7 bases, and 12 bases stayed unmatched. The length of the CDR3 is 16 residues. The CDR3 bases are TGTGCCAGCAGCCAGGCCCCGACAGGGGGGCCCATTGGCTACACCTTC. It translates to CASSQAPTGGPIGYTF.

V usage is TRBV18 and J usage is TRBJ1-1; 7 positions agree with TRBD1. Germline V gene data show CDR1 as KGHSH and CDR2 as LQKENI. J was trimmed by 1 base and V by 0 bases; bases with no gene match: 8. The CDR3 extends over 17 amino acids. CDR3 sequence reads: CASSPPGQGEWNTEAFF. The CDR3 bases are TGTGCCAGCTCACCACCGGGGCAGGGGGAATGGAACACTGAAGCTTTCTTT.